This TCR beta chain was captured in a study of blood T cell repertoires in COVID-19. Overall study context: Material from acute and convalescent COVID-19 was sourced from the United States, Italy and Spain. Sources were T cells, B-cell-depleted T cells, or PBMCs; the material itself was cDNA or gDNA.

Original methodology: Reference gene primers were amplified, and this amplification served to estimate nucleated cell counts. Method: immunoSEQ multiplex PCR; TCRdb's copy keeps in-frame clones and lacks some. The V and J calls and clone size are taken from that table; D and trimming were inferred from the DNA. Found here are 35,000 to 50,000 clones, around 85% of them singletons; the top ten hold around 24%. The CDR3 runs 16 residues. V dropped 0 bases and J dropped 6 bases, with 17 bases sitting between them. The chain carries TRBV23-1 and TRBJ1-1; no firm D call. TRBV23-1 is labeled an ORF, and its function is uncertain. Sequencing used peripheral blood. This clonotype was sampled from a human donor with acute or convalescent COVID-19. The donor label of this sample is uncertain. DNA of the CDR3: TGCGCCAGCAGTCAATCGTGGCTAAAGGAGGACCCTGAAGCTTTCTTT. It encodes CASSQSWLKEDPEAFF.